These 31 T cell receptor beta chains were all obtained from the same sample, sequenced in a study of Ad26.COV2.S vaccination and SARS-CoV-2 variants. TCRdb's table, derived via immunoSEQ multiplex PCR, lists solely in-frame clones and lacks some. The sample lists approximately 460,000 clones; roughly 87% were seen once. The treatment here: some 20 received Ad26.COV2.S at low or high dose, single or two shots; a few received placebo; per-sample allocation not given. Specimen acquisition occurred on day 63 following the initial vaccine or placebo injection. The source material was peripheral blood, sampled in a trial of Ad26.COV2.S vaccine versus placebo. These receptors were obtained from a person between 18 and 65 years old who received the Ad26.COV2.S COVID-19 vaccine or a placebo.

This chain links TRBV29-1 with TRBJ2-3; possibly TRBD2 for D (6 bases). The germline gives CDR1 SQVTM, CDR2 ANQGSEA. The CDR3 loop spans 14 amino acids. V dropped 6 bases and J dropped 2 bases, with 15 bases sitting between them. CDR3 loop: CSVGPGLNTDTQYF. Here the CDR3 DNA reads TGCAGCGTGGGACCGGGACTCAACACAGATACGCAGTATTTT.

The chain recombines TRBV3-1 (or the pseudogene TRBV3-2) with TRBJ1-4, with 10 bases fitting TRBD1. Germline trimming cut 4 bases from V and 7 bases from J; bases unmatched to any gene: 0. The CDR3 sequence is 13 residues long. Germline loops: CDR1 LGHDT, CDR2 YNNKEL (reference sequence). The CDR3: CASSRDRGEKLFF. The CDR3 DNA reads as TGTGCCAGCAGCCGGGACAGGGGTGAAAAACTGTTTTTT.

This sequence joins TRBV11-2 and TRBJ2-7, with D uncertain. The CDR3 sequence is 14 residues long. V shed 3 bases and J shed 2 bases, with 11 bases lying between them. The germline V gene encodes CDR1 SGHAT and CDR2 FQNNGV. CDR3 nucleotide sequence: TGTGCCAGCAGCTTTTATTCCAGTACCTACGAGCAGTACTTC. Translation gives CASSFYSSTYEQYF.

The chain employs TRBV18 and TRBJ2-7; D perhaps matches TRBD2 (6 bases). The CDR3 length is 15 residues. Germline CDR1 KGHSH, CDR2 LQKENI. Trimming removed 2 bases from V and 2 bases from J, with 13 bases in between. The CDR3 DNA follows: TGTGCCAGCTCACCAGCGGAGGGCAGACCCTACGAGCAGTACTTC. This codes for CASSPAEGRPYEQYF.

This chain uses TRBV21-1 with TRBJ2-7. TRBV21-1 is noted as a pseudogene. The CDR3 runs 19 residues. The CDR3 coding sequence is TGTGCCAGCAGCAAATTCTCCCCGACCCGGGACCCCAAAACCTACGAGCAGTACTTC. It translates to CASSKFSPTRDPKTYEQYF.

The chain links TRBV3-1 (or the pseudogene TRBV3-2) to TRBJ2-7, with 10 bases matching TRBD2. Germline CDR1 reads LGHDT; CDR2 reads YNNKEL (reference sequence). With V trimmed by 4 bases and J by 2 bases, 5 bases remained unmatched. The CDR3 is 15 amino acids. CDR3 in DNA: TGTGCCAGCAGCCCCGAGCGGGAGGGTCCCTACGAGCAGTACTTC. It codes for CASSPEREGPYEQYF.

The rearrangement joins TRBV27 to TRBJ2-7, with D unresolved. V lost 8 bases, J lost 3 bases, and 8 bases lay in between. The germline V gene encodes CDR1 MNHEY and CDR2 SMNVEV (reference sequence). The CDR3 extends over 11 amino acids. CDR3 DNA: TGTGCCAGCGCCACCCACTACGAGCAGTACTTC. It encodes CASATHYEQYF.

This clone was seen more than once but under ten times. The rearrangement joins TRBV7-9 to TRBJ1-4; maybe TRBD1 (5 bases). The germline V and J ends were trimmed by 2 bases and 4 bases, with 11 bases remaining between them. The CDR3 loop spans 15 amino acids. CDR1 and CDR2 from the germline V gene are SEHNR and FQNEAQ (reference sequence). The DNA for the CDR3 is TGTGCCAGCAGCTTAAGGGGCACCGGTAATGAAAAACTGTTTTTT. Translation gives CASSLRGTGNEKLFF.

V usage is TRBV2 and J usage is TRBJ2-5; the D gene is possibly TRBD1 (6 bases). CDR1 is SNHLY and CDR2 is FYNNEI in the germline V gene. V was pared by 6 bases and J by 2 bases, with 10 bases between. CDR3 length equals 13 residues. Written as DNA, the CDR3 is TGTGCCAGCAGACCCACAGGGCAAGAGACCCAGTACTTC. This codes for CASRPTGQETQYF.

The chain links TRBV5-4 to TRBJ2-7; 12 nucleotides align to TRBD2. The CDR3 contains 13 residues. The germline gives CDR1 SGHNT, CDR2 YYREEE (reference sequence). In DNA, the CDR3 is TGTGCCAGCAGCTTGGATGGGCTAGCGGGAGGGCCGGTC. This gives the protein CASSLDGLAGGPV.

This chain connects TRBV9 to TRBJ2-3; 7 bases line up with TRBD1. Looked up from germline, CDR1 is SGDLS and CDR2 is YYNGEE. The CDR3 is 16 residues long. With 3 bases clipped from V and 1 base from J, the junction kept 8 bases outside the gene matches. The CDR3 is CASSAQGITGTDTQYF. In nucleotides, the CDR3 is TGTGCCAGCAGCGCACAGGGGATTACAGGCACAGATACGCAGTATTTT.

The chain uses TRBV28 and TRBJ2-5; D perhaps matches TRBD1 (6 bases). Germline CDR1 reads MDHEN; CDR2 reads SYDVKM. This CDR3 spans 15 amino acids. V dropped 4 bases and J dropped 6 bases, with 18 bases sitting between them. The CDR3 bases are TGTGCCAGCAGTTCCCACACAGGGCTCGGAAAGACCCAGTACTTC. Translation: CASSSHTGLGKTQYF.

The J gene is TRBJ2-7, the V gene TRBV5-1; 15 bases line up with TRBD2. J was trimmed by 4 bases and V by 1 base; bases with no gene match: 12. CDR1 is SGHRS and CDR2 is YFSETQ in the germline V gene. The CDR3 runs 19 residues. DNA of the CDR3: TGCGCCAGCAGCTTGCGACGAGGACTAGCGGGAGGGGAAGGGTACGAGCAGTACTTC. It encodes CASSLRRGLAGGEGYEQYF.

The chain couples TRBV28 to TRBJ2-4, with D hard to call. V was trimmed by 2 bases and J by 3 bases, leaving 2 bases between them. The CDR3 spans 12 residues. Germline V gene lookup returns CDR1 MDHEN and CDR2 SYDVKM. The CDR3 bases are TGTGCCAGCAGTTTAAACAAAAACATTCAGTACTTC. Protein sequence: CASSLNKNIQYF.

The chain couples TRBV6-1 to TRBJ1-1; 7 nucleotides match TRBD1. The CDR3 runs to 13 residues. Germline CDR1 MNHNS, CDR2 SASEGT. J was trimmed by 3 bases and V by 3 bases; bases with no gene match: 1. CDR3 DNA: TGTGCCAGCAGTGACCAGGGGGACACTGAAGCTTTCTTT. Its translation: CASSDQGDTEAFF.

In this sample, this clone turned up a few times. This chain's CDR3 is CASSFDLYYEQYF. For the CDR3, the DNA is TGTGCCAGCAGCTTCGACCTTTACTACGAGCAGTACTTC. The V gene is TRBV7-9, the J gene TRBJ2-7; D uncertain. The CDR3 covers 13 residues. V was cut by 3 bases and J by 3 bases, with 9 bases left in between. Germline V lookup: CDR1 SEHNR, CDR2 FQNEAQ (reference sequence).

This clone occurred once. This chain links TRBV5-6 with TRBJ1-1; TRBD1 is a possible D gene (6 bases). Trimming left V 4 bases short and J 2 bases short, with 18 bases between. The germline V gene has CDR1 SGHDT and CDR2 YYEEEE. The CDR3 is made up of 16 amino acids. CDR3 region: CASSPDSRRINTEAFF. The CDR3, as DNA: TGTGCCAGCAGCCCGGACAGCCGGAGGATAAACACTGAAGCTTTCTTT.

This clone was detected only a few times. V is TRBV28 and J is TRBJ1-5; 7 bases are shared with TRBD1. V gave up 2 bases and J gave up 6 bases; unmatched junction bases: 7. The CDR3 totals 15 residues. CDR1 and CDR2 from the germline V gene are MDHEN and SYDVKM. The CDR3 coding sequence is TGTGCCAGCAGTTTAGGGCAGGGGGTGGGTCAGCCCCAGCATTTT. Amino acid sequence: CASSLGQGVGQPQHF.

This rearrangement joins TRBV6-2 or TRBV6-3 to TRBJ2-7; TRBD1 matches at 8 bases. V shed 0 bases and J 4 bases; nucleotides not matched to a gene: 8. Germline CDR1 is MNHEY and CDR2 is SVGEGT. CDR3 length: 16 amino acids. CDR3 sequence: CASSYSTRDRSYEQYF. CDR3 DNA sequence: TGTGCCAGCAGTTACTCGACCCGGGACAGGAGTTACGAGCAGTACTTC.

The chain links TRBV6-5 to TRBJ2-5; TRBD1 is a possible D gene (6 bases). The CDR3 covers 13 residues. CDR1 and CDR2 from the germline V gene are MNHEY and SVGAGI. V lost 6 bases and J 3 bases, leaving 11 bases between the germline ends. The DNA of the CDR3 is TGTGCCAGCAGGGGAACAGGGAAAGAGACCCAGTACTTC. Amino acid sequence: CASRGTGKETQYF.

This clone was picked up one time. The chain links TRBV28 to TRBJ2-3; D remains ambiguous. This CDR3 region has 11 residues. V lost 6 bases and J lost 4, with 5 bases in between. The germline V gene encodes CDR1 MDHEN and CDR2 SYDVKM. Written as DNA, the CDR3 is TGTGCCAGCAGATCCCCAGATACGCAGTATTTT. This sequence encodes CASRSPDTQYF.

The CDR3 nucleotides are TGTGCCACCAGCAGAGTTGGGCAGAATTCACCCCTCCACTTT. Its translation is CATSRVGQNSPLHF. This chain joins TRBV15 and TRBJ1-6; D not resolved. The germline gives CDR1 LNHNV, CDR2 YYDKDF (reference sequence). This CDR3 is 14 amino acids long. V gave up 1 base and J gave up 7 bases, with 8 bases separating them.

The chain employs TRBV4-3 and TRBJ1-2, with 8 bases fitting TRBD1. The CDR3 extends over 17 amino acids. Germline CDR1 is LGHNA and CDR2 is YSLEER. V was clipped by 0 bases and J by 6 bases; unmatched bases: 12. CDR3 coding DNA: TGCGCCAGCAGCCAAGAGCAGGGGGCACATGATTACAATGGCTACACCTTC. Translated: CASSQEQGAHDYNGYTF.

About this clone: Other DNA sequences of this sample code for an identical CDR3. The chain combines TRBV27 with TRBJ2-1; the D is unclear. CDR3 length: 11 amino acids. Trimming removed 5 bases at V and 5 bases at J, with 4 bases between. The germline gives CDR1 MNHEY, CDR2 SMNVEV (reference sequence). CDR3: CASSENNEQFF. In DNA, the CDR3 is TGTGCCAGCAGTGAGAACAATGAGCAGTTCTTC.

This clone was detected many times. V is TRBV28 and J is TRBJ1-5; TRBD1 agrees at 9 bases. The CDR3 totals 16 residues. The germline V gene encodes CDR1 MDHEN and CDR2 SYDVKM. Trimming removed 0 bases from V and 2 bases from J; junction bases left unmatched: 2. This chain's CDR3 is CASSLWTGGRNQPQHF. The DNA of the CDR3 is TGTGCCAGCAGTTTATGGACAGGGGGTCGCAATCAGCCCCAGCATTTT.

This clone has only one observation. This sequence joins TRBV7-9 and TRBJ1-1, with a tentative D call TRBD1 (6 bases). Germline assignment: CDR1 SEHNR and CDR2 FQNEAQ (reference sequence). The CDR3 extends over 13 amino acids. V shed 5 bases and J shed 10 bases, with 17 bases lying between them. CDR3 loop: CASSPTGLDGAFF. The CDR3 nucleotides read TGTGCCAGCAGCCCAACAGGGTTAGATGGAGCTTTCTTT. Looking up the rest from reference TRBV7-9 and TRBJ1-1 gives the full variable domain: DTGVSQNPRHKITKRGQNVTFRCDPISEHNRLYWYRQTLGQGPEFLTYFQNEAQLEKSRLLSDRFSAERPKGSFSTLEIQRTEQGDSAMYLCASSPTGLDGAFFGQGTRLTVV.

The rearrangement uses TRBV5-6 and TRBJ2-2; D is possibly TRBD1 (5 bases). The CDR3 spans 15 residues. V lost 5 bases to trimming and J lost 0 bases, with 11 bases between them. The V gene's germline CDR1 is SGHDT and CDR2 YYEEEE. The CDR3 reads CASRRQFANTGELFF. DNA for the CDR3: TGTGCCAGCAGACGACAGTTCGCGAACACCGGGGAGCTGTTTTTT.

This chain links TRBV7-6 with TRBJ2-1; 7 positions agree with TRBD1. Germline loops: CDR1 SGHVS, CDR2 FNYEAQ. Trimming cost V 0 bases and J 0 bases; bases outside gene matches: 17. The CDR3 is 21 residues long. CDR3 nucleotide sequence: TGTGCCAGCAGCTTAGCATTACGTGACAGGGTTCATAGGAGCTCCTACAATGAGCAGTTCTTC. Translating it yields CASSLALRDRVHRSSYNEQFF.

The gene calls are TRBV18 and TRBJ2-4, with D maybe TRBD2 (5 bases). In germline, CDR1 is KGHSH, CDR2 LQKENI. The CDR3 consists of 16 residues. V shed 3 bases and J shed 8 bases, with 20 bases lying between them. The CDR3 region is CASSPGWESHGDIQYF. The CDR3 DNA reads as TGTGCCAGCTCACCGGGTTGGGAGTCACATGGGGACATTCAGTACTTC.

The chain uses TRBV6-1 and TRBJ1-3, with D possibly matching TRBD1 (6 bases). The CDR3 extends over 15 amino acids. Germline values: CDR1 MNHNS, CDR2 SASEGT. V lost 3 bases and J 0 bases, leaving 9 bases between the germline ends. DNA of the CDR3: TGTGCCAGCAGTGATGACAGGTACTCTGGAAACACCATATATTTT. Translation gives CASSDDRYSGNTIYF.

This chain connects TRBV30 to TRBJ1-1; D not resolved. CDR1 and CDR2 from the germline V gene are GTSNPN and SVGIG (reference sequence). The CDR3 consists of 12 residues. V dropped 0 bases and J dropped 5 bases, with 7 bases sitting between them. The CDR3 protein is CAWSVHGTEAFF. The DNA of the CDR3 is TGTGCCTGGAGTGTACACGGAACTGAAGCTTTCTTT. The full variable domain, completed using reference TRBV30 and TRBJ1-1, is SQTIHQWPATLVQPVGSPLSLECTVEGTSNPNLYWYRQAAGRGLQLLFYSVGIGQISSEVPQNLSASRPQDRQFILSSKKLLLSDSGFYLCAWSVHGTEAFFGQGTRLTVV.